A single sample is the source of the 7 T cell receptor beta chains below, sequenced in a study of T cell changes during pregnancy in multiple sclerosis. Libraries were prepared by immunoSEQ multiplex PCR; TCRdb keeps only in-frame clonotypes and omits some of them. The sample consists of 30,000 to 45,000 clones, 92% of them appearing once. The material was CD8+ T cells from peripheral blood mononuclear cells, obtained before pregnancy. These receptors all stem from a female donor with multiple sclerosis, enrolled in a pregnancy study.

The chain combines TRBV4-1 with TRBJ1-2; a possible D gene is TRBD1 (5 bases). Trimming shortened V by 3 bases and J by 4 bases, and 15 bases separated the two germline ends. This CDR3 is built from 15 residues. CDR1 is MGHRA, CDR2 YSYEKL, per germline. CDR3 DNA: TGCGCCAGCAGCCAGGTATCAGGGCCCACCTATGGCTACACCTTC. It is translated as CASSQVSGPTYGYTF.

The genes are TRBV4-1 and TRBJ1-6; TRBD1 aligns across 7 bases. Per the germline V gene, CDR1 is MGHRA and CDR2 is YSYEKL. This CDR3 contains 17 residues. Trimming cost V 0 bases and J 7 bases; bases outside gene matches: 9. The CDR3 bases are TGCGCCAGCAGCCAAGATACAGGGGCGGTGAGCAATTCACCCCTCCACTTT. Translating gives CASSQDTGAVSNSPLHF.

The chain combines TRBV27 with TRBJ2-7, with D hard to call. The ends were cut back, 3 bases at V and 0 bases at J, with 9 bases in the middle. The V gene's germline CDR1 is MNHEY and CDR2 SMNVEV (reference sequence). The CDR3 is 14 residues long. The CDR3 is CASSFGRSSYEQYF. The DNA for the CDR3 is TGTGCCAGCAGTTTTGGCAGGTCCTCCTACGAGCAGTACTTC.

The chain carries TRBV9 and TRBJ2-7; TRBD1 is a possible D gene (5 bases). Germline lookup yields CDR1 SGDLS and CDR2 YYNGEE. V was clipped by 0 bases and J by 2 bases, with 9 bases between them. CDR3 length: 14 amino acids. This chain's CDR3 is CASSVGQDTYEQYF. The CDR3 DNA reads as TGTGCCAGCAGCGTAGGTCAGGACACCTACGAGCAGTACTTC.

The V call is TRBV9, the J call TRBJ2-3, with a possible D match to TRBD1 (5 bases). The CDR3 contains 10 residues. Trimming took 7 bases from V and 6 from J, leaving 6 bases between them. The V gene's germline CDR1 is SGDLS and CDR2 YYNGEE. The CDR3 here is CASSGDTQYF. The CDR3 DNA reads as TGTGCCAGCTCAGGGGATACGCAGTATTTT.

V and J are TRBV5-6 and TRBJ2-7; unclear D gene. The CDR3 consists of 13 residues. CDR1 is SGHDT, CDR2 YYEEEE, per germline. Trimming removed 0 bases at V and 3 bases at J, with 7 bases between. The CDR3 protein is CASSLGPFYEQYF. CDR3 in DNA: TGTGCCAGCAGCTTGGGGCCATTCTACGAGCAGTACTTC.

As DNA, the CDR3 is TGTGCCAGCATCATAGCGGGCTCGAACACCGGGGAGCTGTTTTTT. Translation: CASIIAGSNTGELFF. The rearrangement joins TRBV28 to TRBJ2-2, with 7 bases that match TRBD2. The germline V gene encodes CDR1 MDHEN and CDR2 SYDVKM. The CDR3 length is 15 residues. V shed 7 bases and J 0 bases; nucleotides not matched to a gene: 5.